One sample yielded the 32 T cell receptor beta chains listed below, sequenced in a study of cytomegalovirus exposure and HLA in healthy donors. In the PCR, 60 Vbeta and 13 Jbeta primers were used. TCRdb's table, derived via immunoSEQ multiplex PCR, lists solely in-frame clones and lacks some. The repertoire has some 120,000 clones, roughly 80% of them found once; the top ten carry approximately 10%. Sequenced sample: PBMCs. These receptors were obtained from a young man in good health and CMV-seropositive.

This rearrangement joins TRBV7-6 to TRBJ2-7; D gene unclear. The CDR3 runs to 14 residues. Per germline, CDR1 SGHVS and CDR2 FNYEAQ. V lost 0 bases, J lost 0 bases, and 6 bases lay in between. The CDR3 DNA sequence: TGTGCCAGCAGCTTAGCGGTACACTCCTACGAGCAGTACTTC. Translating it yields CASSLAVHSYEQYF.

The chain combines TRBV14 with TRBJ1-1, with TRBD1 matching 7 bases. The CDR3 covers 14 residues. V was pared by 4 bases and J by 4 bases, with 6 bases of the junction left unmatched. The germline gives CDR1 SGHDN, CDR2 FVKESK. The CDR3 nucleotides are TGTGCCAGCAGCCGCGACAGGGACGTCACTGAAGCTTTCTTT. Translation gives CASSRDRDVTEAFF.

This clone was picked up a small number of times. This chain links TRBV9 with TRBJ2-7; 9 nucleotides line up with TRBD1. V lost 0 bases and J lost 9; bases outside the gene matches: 13. The CDR3 has 16 residues. Germline V lookup: CDR1 SGDLS, CDR2 YYNGEE. In DNA form, the CDR3 reads TGTGCCAGCAGCGTAGGGGTGGGGACAGGGCAGTTGGGGCAGTACTTC. This encodes CASSVGVGTGQLGQYF.

V is TRBV5-6 and J is TRBJ2-7, with D possibly TRBD1 on 5 matching bases. In germline, CDR1 is SGHDT, CDR2 YYEEEE. This CDR3 has 13 amino acids. V lost 4 bases to trimming and J lost 6 bases, with 14 bases between them. CDR3 bases: TGTGCCAGCAGCCAAGGGGCGAGTATCGAGCAGTACTTC. Its protein product is CASSQGASIEQYF.

This chain uses TRBV27 with TRBJ1-1; D remains ambiguous. The CDR3 is made up of 13 amino acids. Trimming took 0 bases from V and 11 from J, leaving 13 bases between them. Germline CDR1 reads MNHEY; CDR2 reads SMNVEV (reference sequence). This CDR3 reads CASSLSFGVEAFF. In nucleotides, the CDR3 is TGTGCCAGCAGTTTATCTTTCGGAGTAGAGGCTTTCTTT.

The chain combines TRBV4-1 with TRBJ1-3; D unresolved. The CDR3 covers 15 residues. Germline CDR1 MGHRA, CDR2 YSYEKL. Trimming pared 0 bases from V and 4 bases from J, leaving 10 bases between. The CDR3 DNA reads as TGCGCCAGCAGCCAAGACGATAGTTGGGGAAACACCATATATTTT. Protein: CASSQDDSWGNTIYF.

The J gene is TRBJ1-6, the V gene TRBV7-8; no clear D. Germline V gene sequence: CDR1 SGHVS, CDR2 FQNEAQ. Deletions cut 5 bases from V and 4 bases from J, with 9 bases between. The CDR3 contains 14 residues. The CDR3 sequence: CASSPETYNSPLHF. DNA for the CDR3: TGTGCCAGCAGCCCGGAGACGTATAATTCACCCCTCCACTTT.

The chain couples TRBV4-1 to TRBJ2-7, with TRBD1 identical over 7 bases. Germline V gene lookup returns CDR1 MGHRA and CDR2 YSYEKL. The CDR3 is made up of 17 amino acids. V shed 5 bases and J 3 bases; nucleotides not matched to a gene: 16. The CDR3: CASSYKGSGQRIYEQYF. CDR3 coding DNA: TGCGCCAGCAGCTATAAGGGGTCGGGACAGAGAATCTACGAGCAGTACTTC.

The count of this clone is one. The rearrangement links TRBV10-3 to TRBJ2-7; tentatively, D is TRBD2 (5 bases). Trimming pared 3 bases from V and 12 bases from J, leaving 12 bases between. CDR1 and CDR2 (germline): ENHRY, SYGVKD. The CDR3 is 11 amino acids. In nucleotides, the CDR3 is TGTGCCATCAGTGACGGTCCTACTAGGTACTTC. This encodes CAISDGPTRYF.

The V call is TRBV6-5, the J call TRBJ1-2, with 7 bases identical to TRBD1. V trimming: 6 bases; J trimming: 2 bases; junction bases outside the gene matches: 3. This CDR3 has 13 amino acids. Germline V gene lookup returns CDR1 MNHEY and CDR2 SVGAGI. The CDR3 is CASRSDRNYGYTF. The CDR3 nucleotides read TGTGCCAGCAGATCGGACAGGAACTATGGCTACACCTTC.

The chain recombines TRBV6-1 with TRBJ1-1; no clear D. This CDR3 region has 12 residues. In germline, CDR1 is MNHNS, CDR2 SASEGT. The V end was cut by 5 bases, the J end by 4 bases, with 8 bases between. The CDR3 sequence is CASSRESTEAFF. In DNA form, the CDR3 reads TGTGCCAGCAGTAGGGAGAGCACTGAAGCTTTCTTT.

V gene TRBV9 combines with J gene TRBJ2-7; D gene ambiguous. Germline assignment: CDR1 SGDLS and CDR2 YYNGEE. V lost 0 bases to trimming and J lost 2 bases, with 6 bases between them. The CDR3 extends over 13 amino acids. The CDR3 DNA is TGTGCCAGCAGCGTAGATGGCACCTACGAGCAGTACTTC. It yields the protein CASSVDGTYEQYF.

A few counts support this clone. The chain has TRBV2 and TRBJ2-7; no clear D. Germline V gene lookup returns CDR1 SNHLY and CDR2 FYNNEI. This CDR3 comprises 14 residues. The V end was cut by 6 bases, the J end by 0 bases, with 12 bases between. The CDR3 here is CASRLYTSSYEQYF. In nucleotides, the CDR3 is TGTGCCAGCAGATTATACACATCCTCCTACGAGCAGTACTTC.

The chain joins TRBV5-6 to TRBJ2-5; no definite D call. V was trimmed by 0 bases and J by 7 bases, leaving 19 bases between them. The germline V gene encodes CDR1 SGHDT and CDR2 YYEEEE. The CDR3 has 16 amino acids. The CDR3 region is CASSLDGGSRLLTQYF. In nucleotides, the CDR3 is TGTGCCAGCAGCTTGGATGGCGGCAGCCGCCTCTTGACCCAGTACTTC.

The chain is built from TRBV2 and TRBJ2-1; TRBD2 agrees at 12 bases. The germline V gene encodes CDR1 SNHLY and CDR2 FYNNEI. V was clipped by 6 bases and J by 9 bases; unmatched bases: 9. The CDR3 totals 15 residues. The CDR3 loop is CASRDLAGGPGEQFF. The DNA for the CDR3 is TGTGCCAGCAGGGATCTAGCGGGGGGGCCCGGTGAGCAGTTCTTC. The full variable domain, rest sourced from reference TRBV2 and TRBJ2-1, is EPEVTQTPSHQVTQMGQEVILRCVPISNHLYFYWYRQILGQKVEFLVSFYNNEISEKSEIFDDQFSVERPDGSNFTLKIRSTKLEDSAMYFCASRDLAGGPGEQFFGPGTRLTVL.

The rearrangement uses TRBV19 and TRBJ1-5; D is perhaps TRBD1 (5 bases). Germline V gene data show CDR1 as LNHDA and CDR2 as SQIVND (reference sequence). Trimming pared 6 bases from V and 7 bases from J, leaving 19 bases between. This CDR3 has 15 residues. CDR3 sequence: CASRESTEIGQPQHF. DNA of the CDR3: TGTGCCAGTAGGGAATCGACAGAAATTGGGCAGCCCCAGCATTTT.

The J gene is TRBJ1-5, the V gene TRBV18; TRBD1 agrees at 7 bases. V was pared by 3 bases and J by 5 bases, with 4 bases of the junction left unmatched. Germline V gives CDR1 KGHSH, CDR2 LQKENI. The CDR3 is 14 residues long. CDR3 in DNA: TGTGCCAGCTCACCGTCGCAGGGGGATCAGCCCCAGCATTTT. Its translation: CASSPSQGDQPQHF. Full variable domain (missing parts from reference TRBV18 and TRBJ1-5): NAGVMQNPRHLVRRRGQEARLRCSPMKGHSHVYWYRQLPEEGLKFMVYLQKENIIDESGMPKERFSAEFPKEGPSILRIQQVVRGDSAAYFCASSPSQGDQPQHFGDGTRLSIL.

This clone was seen only once. The chain links TRBV9 to TRBJ2-7, with 9 bases that match TRBD1. CDR3 size: 16 residues. Germline-derived CDR1 and CDR2 are SGDLS and YYNGEE. The ends lost 0 bases at V and 0 bases at J; junction bases unmatched: 4. The chain's CDR3 is CASSVGTGGFSYEQYF. DNA of the CDR3: TGTGCCAGCAGCGTAGGAACAGGGGGCTTCTCCTACGAGCAGTACTTC.

The rearrangement uses TRBV7-6 and TRBJ2-3; no definite D call. V lost 2 bases and J lost 0, with 9 bases in between. This CDR3 contains 15 residues. CDR1 and CDR2 (germline): SGHVS, FNYEAQ. As DNA, the CDR3 is TGTGCCAGCAGCTTACGGGTTCAAAGCACAGATACGCAGTATTTT. Protein: CASSLRVQSTDTQYF.

The chain is built from TRBV7-9 and TRBJ2-3; TRBD1 is a possible D gene (6 bases). Germline V gene data show CDR1 as SEHNR and CDR2 as FQNEAQ (reference sequence). Trimming cost V 5 bases and J 6 bases, with 18 bases left between them. This CDR3 comprises 15 residues. The CDR3 sequence: CASSARDTRVDTQYF. The CDR3 coding sequence is TGTGCCAGCAGCGCACGGGACACTAGAGTCGATACGCAGTATTTT.

This clone was found once. The rearrangement uses TRBV4-1 and TRBJ2-1, with D tentatively TRBD1 (6 bases). Germline CDR1 and CDR2: MGHRA and YSYEKL. This CDR3 region has 15 residues. V was pared by 1 base and J by 5 bases, with 12 bases between. For the CDR3, the DNA is TGCGCCAGCAGCCAAGGGTGGGGGCTCAACAATGAGCAGTTCTTC. Its translation: CASSQGWGLNNEQFF.

This clone was counted once. The chain joins TRBV18 to TRBJ1-5; 8 bases agree with TRBD1. Losses at the gene ends were 4 bases for V and 0 bases for J; bases not matched to a gene: 11. Per germline, CDR1 KGHSH and CDR2 LQKENI. This CDR3 is built from 18 residues. The CDR3 sequence is CASSLLPLGQDSNQPQHF. The CDR3 DNA reads as TGTGCCAGCTCACTACTCCCGCTGGGACAGGATAGCAATCAGCCCCAGCATTTT.

This clone has only a few counts. V usage is TRBV4-1 and J usage is TRBJ2-1, with a tentative D call TRBD2 (6 bases). Germline V gene lookup returns CDR1 MGHRA and CDR2 YSYEKL. V was shortened by 3 bases and J by 3 bases, with 9 bases between the two germline ends. This CDR3 comprises 14 residues. DNA of the CDR3: TGCGCCAGCAGCCATGGCGGGGACTACAATGAGCAGTTCTTC. Protein sequence: CASSHGGDYNEQFF.

For the CDR3, the DNA is TGTGCCAGTCGCCCGACAGGGTGGGCGAACTATGGCTACACCTTC. Translating gives CASRPTGWANYGYTF. The rearrangement uses TRBV19 and TRBJ1-2, with 7 bases aligning to TRBD1. This CDR3 contains 15 residues. Germline loops: CDR1 LNHDA, CDR2 SQIVND (reference sequence). Trimming cost V 8 bases and J 2 bases; bases outside gene matches: 11.

This chain joins TRBV19 and TRBJ2-1, with 10 bases lining up with TRBD2. The CDR3 consists of 15 residues. Germline assignment: CDR1 LNHDA and CDR2 SQIVND (reference sequence). J was trimmed by 10 bases and V by 7 bases; bases with no gene match: 13. This CDR3 reads CASTSHASGGREQFF. In DNA form, the CDR3 reads TGTGCCAGTACCTCCCACGCTAGCGGGGGTAGAGAGCAGTTCTTC.

The rearrangement joins TRBV5-1 to TRBJ2-1, with 9 nucleotides matching TRBD2. CDR1 is SGHRS and CDR2 is YFSETQ in the germline V gene. Unmatched junction bases numbered 4, after V lost 0 bases and J lost 6 bases. The CDR3 is made up of 15 amino acids. This CDR3 reads CASSLVASGVNEQFF. The CDR3 DNA follows: TGCGCCAGCAGCTTGGTAGCTAGCGGGGTCAATGAGCAGTTCTTC.

The chain is built from TRBV5-1 and TRBJ1-5; D ambiguous. The germline gives CDR1 SGHRS, CDR2 YFSETQ. This CDR3 has 13 amino acids. Trimming shortened V by 4 bases and J by 2 bases, and 7 bases separated the two germline ends. The CDR3 sequence: CASSPVGNQPQHF. In DNA, the CDR3 is TGCGCCAGCAGCCCCGTCGGCAATCAGCCCCAGCATTTT.

The chain is built from TRBV10-3 and TRBJ2-3; a possible D gene is TRBD2 (5 bases). The ends were cut back, 4 bases at V and 6 bases at J, with 5 bases in the middle. Germline-derived CDR1 and CDR2 are ENHRY and SYGVKD. The CDR3 loop spans 11 amino acids. As DNA, the CDR3 is TGTGCCATCAGTGGAGGGGATACGCAGTATTTT. Translation gives CAISGGDTQYF.

The gene calls are TRBV5-1 and TRBJ2-3; D gene ambiguous. The CDR3 covers 14 residues. Trimming left V 1 base short and J 4 bases short, with 10 bases between. Germline loops: CDR1 SGHRS, CDR2 YFSETQ. The CDR3 DNA sequence: TGCGCCAGCAGCTTGAGGTCAGGATCAGATACGCAGTATTTT. Translation: CASSLRSGSDTQYF.

In this sample, this clone turned up a few times. The rearrangement joins TRBV6-6 to TRBJ2-7; 8 bases map to TRBD1. The V gene end was trimmed by 6 bases and the J gene end by 6 bases; junction bases not matched to a gene: 7. In germline, CDR1 is MNHNY, CDR2 SVGAGI (reference sequence). The CDR3 runs 13 residues. CDR3 residues: CASSRGREFEQYF. CDR3 sequence (DNA): TGTGCCAGCAGCAGGGGGCGCGAGTTCGAGCAGTACTTC.

The chain joins TRBV30 to TRBJ1-5, with TRBD1 matching 9 bases. Germline V gene lookup returns CDR1 GTSNPN and CDR2 SVGIG (reference sequence). This CDR3 has 16 amino acids. After removal of 6 bases from V and 0 bases from J, the junction contained 9 bases not matched to a gene. The CDR3 reads CACLPTGGHSNQPQHF. The CDR3 DNA follows: TGTGCCTGCCTACCCACAGGGGGCCATAGCAATCAGCCCCAGCATTTT.

This chain links TRBV11-1 with TRBJ2-3, with 12 positions matching TRBD2. The CDR3 covers 13 residues. The germline CDR1 and CDR2 sequences are SGHAT and FQDESV (reference sequence). Germline trimming cut 0 bases from V and 14 bases from J; bases unmatched to any gene: 3. CDR3 DNA sequence: TGTGCCAGCAGCTTAGCCTCTAGCGGGGGGGTGTATTTT. Amino acid sequence: CASSLASSGGVYF.